This TCR beta chain was profiled in a study of radiotherapy plus CTLA-4 blockade in lung cancer. Trimming took 3 bases from V and 2 from J; bases not matched to a gene: 3. Germline assignment: CDR1 KGHSH and CDR2 LQKENI. This CDR3 contains 15 residues. Assay used: immunoSEQ multiplex PCR; TCRdb lists only in-frame clones, some missing. The sample consists of around 110,000 clones, over 80% of them appearing once. This chain uses TRBV18 with TRBJ2-5; TRBD2 aligns across 10 bases. This sample comprised peripheral blood, obtained from a patient treated with radiotherapy plus ipilimumab. The receptor comes from a human donor with non-small cell lung cancer that progressed on radiotherapy plus ipilimumab. CDR3 amino acids: CASSPLAGDQETQYF. For the CDR3, the DNA is TGTGCCAGCTCACCTCTAGCGGGAGATCAAGAGACCCAGTACTTC.